This TCR beta chain is drawn from a study of cytomegalovirus exposure and HLA in healthy donors (dated by TCRdb to about 2017). Regarding the research as a whole: An earlier analysis of approximately 640 of the donors reported 276 Gb of sequence data and some 120 million unique TCR beta sequences from about 180 million T cells. Of the 300 to 450 genotyped donors, over 70% fell in the genetic ancestry cluster associated with self-reported Caucasian donors. Among 300 to 500 genotyped donors of the cohort, an average of roughly 230,000 unique TCR beta nucleotide sequences was sequenced per donor, of which 15% to 20% were non-productive. Typing coverage differed by locus: A, B, C, DRB1 and DQB1 were typed in about 629-630 donors, DQA1 in 500 to 550, DPA1 in some 600, and DPB1 in approximately 450. The T cell repertoires of 666 subjects were profiled by immunosequencing and related to cytomegalovirus serostatus. Four to six DR-DQ haplotypes were handled as single units for association and clustering, since linkage in the cohort was strong. Every discovery cohort repertoire had been produced on one sequencing platform. HLA typing covered class I and class II loci at four-digit resolution. A separate validation cohort of about 110 different subjects was used in addition to the roughly 640-subject first cohort. To study patterns of TCR occurrence, a later analysis re-analyzed previously published TCR beta repertoires from 600 to 750 donors and added high-resolution HLA genotyping. Donor age, sex, ethnicity and CMV serostatus were compiled together with the repertoire data. In a later genetic analysis, genome-wide SNP genotypes for about three fifths of the roughly 670 donors were used, and that subset was treated as a discovery cohort. The study aimed to test whether cataloging public T cell receptors could reveal signatures of past pathogen exposure. To decide whether each TCR beta V gene segment behaved as functional or pseudogenic, an earlier analysis of fewer than 750 of the donors relied on high-throughput TCR beta sequencing. An early release that covered about 600 HLA-typed donors contained about 300 gigabases of sequencing data and 70 million to 100 million unique TCR sequences. High-throughput TCR immunosequencing, statistical association of individual TCRs with disease status, and machine learning were combined to predict cytomegalovirus infection status. The later analysis used no new phenotypic data to find candidate immune exposures, relying instead on TCR beta sequences and their occurrence across donors.

The cohort consisted of approximately 670 healthy bone marrow donors. At the time of sampling, every cohort member was nominally healthy, though immune exposures that went unrecorded were likely present. The donor tested CMV seronegative and was one of the 352 seronegative cohort members. A peripheral blood sample was provided by each donor, and peripheral blood mononuclear cells were used for TCR beta sequencing. Genomic DNA was extracted from the blood cell samples with the Qiagen DNeasy Blood Extraction Kit. About this clone itself: The antigen it binds to is not known. Base quality data are lacking; no much larger clone is found one base away.

CDR1 and CDR2 (SEHNR, FQNEAQ) derive from the germline V gene (reference sequence). V loses 5 bases at its end and J loses 6 bases; junction bases beyond the gene matches: 10. The CDR3 spans 16 residues, from the cysteine through the phenylalanine. The kept DNA is CDR3 alone, 48 bases in frame from the first base. The library was built by means of the immunoSEQ multiplex PCR assay. For the multiplex PCR, a mixture combining 60 forward primers for TCR Vbeta segments and 13 reverse primers for TCR Jbeta segments was used. Amplification of the CDR3 region of rearranged TCR beta genes was performed with a multiplex PCR assay on genomic DNA. Amplified TCR beta libraries were sequenced as 87-base-pair reads on the Illumina HiSeq System. The paper's data handling went like this. A later analysis tallied 80 million to 95 million unique TCR beta chains across the 550 to 850 repertoires, and about 12 million of those chains were shared by two or more donors. Raw reads were error-corrected and collapsed into unique sequences by a nearest-neighbor algorithm in which closely related sequences were merged to remove PCR and sequencing errors. Alignment of CDR3 sequences to IMGT reference sequences was used to assign V, D and J gene segments. For a sequence to be retained, at least a six-nucleotide match to both a V gene segment and a J gene segment was required. A rearrangement was called productive if the CDR3 had no stop codons and remained in frame with V and J, and every other rearrangement was called non-productive. Following IMGT convention, CDR3 was defined as the stretch from the second conserved V-encoded cysteine up to the conserved J-encoded phenylalanine. The earlier analysis of 587 of the donors excluded sequences that lacked an unambiguous match to a single V gene segment. In an earlier analysis of approximately 550 of the donors, V segments were called functional above 56.7% productive rearrangements and were called segregating when the between-donor standard deviation exceeded 5%. A statistical classification framework was developed to diagnose cytomegalovirus status using the catalog of TCR beta chain sequences. In a later analysis, V and J genes were assigned by comparing TCR nucleotide sequences against IMGT/GENE-DB human TR gene sequences. A later analysis assigned CDR3 sequences and most-parsimonious VDJ recombination scenarios with the TCRdist pipeline. In a later analysis, each TCR beta chain was defined by its CDR3 amino acid sequence together with its V-gene family, and reads without a unique V-gene family were excluded. A later analysis removed several hundred highly shared, low-generation-probability nucleotide sequences to deal with suspected cross-contamination and a sequencing artifact. In a later analysis, a clonal expansion index for each public chain was calculated from normalized within-repertoire ranks of inferred template counts. A later analysis computed generation probabilities with a VDJ recombination model fitted to out-of-frame rearrangements, and checked the results against IGoR. In a later analysis, hypergeometric tests were used to score TCR-TCR, TCR-HLA and TCR-CMV co-occurrence, with a repertoire-size bias correction applied to TCR pairs. To estimate false discovery rates, a later analysis permuted the HLA or CMV assignments 20 times. A later analysis grouped co-occurring TCRs with DBSCAN, adding TCRdist sequence similarity when clustering within HLA-allele-positive subsets. Co-occurrence clustering excluded repertoires with fewer than 30,000 or more than 120,000 public chains, plus five with anomalous nucleotide sharing. As stored in TCRdb, this immuneACCESS dataset retains in-frame rearrangements with V and J assigned. A fraction of the clones does not appear; measured against another copy, unresolved V genes explain less than half of the discrepancy, and the remainder lacks a known reason. The DNA was the basis for D and trimming; V, J and clone size are from that table. The sample includes 120,000 to 150,000 clones, with approximately 76% observed a single time. The top ten clonotypes cover approximately 1.8% of the sample.

General study outcomes and caveats: Roughly uniform sequencing depth across donors was assumed in presence/absence analyses, although this assumption may not hold. Immune exposure information for the cohort was limited to CMV serostatus. In an earlier analysis of 587 of the donors, most TCR beta V segments appeared in productive rearrangements about 90% or about 30% of the time, broadly matching IMGT annotations. Some IMGT-functional V segments, including TRBV6-2 and TRBV6-3, could not be distinguished by the 87-base-pair reads and were therefore excluded. Because HLA typing was missing for some donors at each locus, association tests included only the typed subset. Only TCR beta chains were sequenced in this cohort, and the absence of alpha or paired-chain data limited detectable features. Compared with the approximately 670-donor mean, donors in an Asian-associated ancestry cluster had fewer N-insertions in productive TCRs, according to a later genetic analysis. A later analysis associated 15,000 to 20,000 TCR beta sequences with specific HLA alleles at a false discovery rate of 0.05. According to a later analysis, parvovirus B19, influenza, CMV and Epstein-Barr virus appeared linked to several top co-occurrence clusters. In a later analysis, most CMV-associated TCR beta chains were found to appear HLA-restricted, with HLA associations seemingly driven largely by CMV exposure. An association between a missense DCLRE1C variant and V-gene and J-gene trimming of TCR beta chains was found in a later genetic analysis and replicated in an independent cohort. Most TCR sequences were seen in very few donors, while some public TCRs were found in many individuals. In a later analysis, TCR association rates were found to vary across HLA loci, with the most associated TCRs seen for DRB1 alleles and the fewest for HLA-C alleles. In vitro tests confirmed that three of the cytomegalovirus-associated TCR beta chains recognize cytomegalovirus antigens. A later analysis found that HLA-associated TCR beta chains were more clonally expanded and had lower generation probabilities than equally common non-associated chains. The study gave a list of 150 to 200 TCR beta chains associated with cytomegalovirus. The authors suggested that the approach could potentially be extended to other disease states and immunological phenotypes. The earlier analysis of 450 to 700 of the donors excluded 15 to 20 rarely observed V segments, including chromosome 9 orphons, because counts were too low. A cluster of highly shared sequence variants was judged likely to represent a technical artifact of the sequencing pipeline. Assigning TCR associations to individual alleles was difficult when HLA alleles, especially DR and DQ, strongly co-occurred. Correlated functional status among segregating V segments might reflect linkage disequilibrium, but an unknown experimental factor could not be ruled out. A further reported finding was that TCR beta sequences accurately predicted the HLA-A and HLA-B alleles for most subjects in the first cohort. The classifier was reported to diagnose cytomegalovirus status with high specificity and sensitivity in both the original and validation cohorts.

The rearranged chain carries TRBV7-9 and TRBJ2-2; 9 bases in between match TRBD2. Sequenced material: PBMCs. The receptor's source is a man aged 40-49 years in good health and CMV-seronegative. The sequenced DNA is TGTGCCAGCAGCCGGTCGGCAGCGGGAGGCGCCGGGGAGCTGTTTTTT. It specifies CASSRSAAGGAGELFF.